This T cell receptor beta chain comes out of a study of glioma-infiltrating T cells after dendritic cell vaccination. Overall study context: Autologous tumor lysate was loaded overnight onto monocyte-derived dendritic cells grown less than 8 days with IL-4 and GM-CSF.

Trimming removed 3 bases from V and 4 bases from J, with 12 bases in between. Germline assignment: CDR1 KGHSH and CDR2 LQKENI. CDR3 length: 14 residues. Only in-frame clones appear in the TCRdb table, and some are missing; sequencing was by immunoSEQ multiplex PCR. Seen here are tens of thousands of clones, about nine tenths observed once, and the top ten hold around 2.1%. Time point meaning: after dendritic cell vaccination, including at tumor progression/relapse. Patients had residual fresh-frozen tumor tissue and more than two years of survival data. No glioblastoma patient carried an isocitrate dehydrogenase mutation.

This TCR came from a human donor with glioblastoma. The sequenced sample was blood, obtained after dendritic cell vaccination. The rearrangement uses TRBV18 and TRBJ1-2; a possible D gene is TRBD1 (6 bases). The CDR3 reads CASSPGDTVYGYTF. CDR3 nucleotides: TGTGCCAGCTCACCGGGGGACACGGTCTATGGCTACACCTTC. The variable domain in full, completed from reference TRBV18 and TRBJ1-2, reads NAGVMQNPRHLVRRRGQEARLRCSPMKGHSHVYWYRQLPEEGLKFMVYLQKENIIDESGMPKERFSAEFPKEGPSILRIQQVVRGDSAAYFCASSPGDTVYGYTFGSGTRLTVV.